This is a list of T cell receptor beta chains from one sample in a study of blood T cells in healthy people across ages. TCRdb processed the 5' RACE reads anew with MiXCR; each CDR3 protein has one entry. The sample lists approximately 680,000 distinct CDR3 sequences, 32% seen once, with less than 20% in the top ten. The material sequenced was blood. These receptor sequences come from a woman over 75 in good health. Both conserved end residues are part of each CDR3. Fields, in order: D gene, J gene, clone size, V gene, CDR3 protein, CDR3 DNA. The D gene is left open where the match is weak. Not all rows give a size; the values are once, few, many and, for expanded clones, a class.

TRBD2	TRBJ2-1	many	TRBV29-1	CSVESIAGAFNEQFF	TGCAGCGTTGAATCCATAGCGGGGGCGTTCAATGAGCAGTTCTTC
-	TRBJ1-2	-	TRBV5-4	CASSGNRVDGYTF	TGTGCCAGCAGTGGGAACAGGGTGGATGGCTACACCTTC
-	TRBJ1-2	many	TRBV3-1	CASGQGANYGYTF	TGTGCCAGCGGGCAGGGAGCTAACTATGGCTACACCTTC
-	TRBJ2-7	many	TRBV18	CASSHTSSNEQYF	TGTGCCAGCTCACACACTTCTAGCAACGAGCAGTACTTC
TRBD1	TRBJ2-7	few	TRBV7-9	CASSADRDLPEQYF	TGTGCCAGCAGCGCCGACAGGGATCTGCCCGAGCAGTACTTC
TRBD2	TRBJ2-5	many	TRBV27	CASSGEGETQYF	TGTGCCAGCAGTGGGGAGGGTGAGACCCAGTACTTC
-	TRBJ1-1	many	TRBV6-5	CASSLGGREAFF	TGTGCCAGCAGTCTGGGGGGGCGTGAAGCTTTCTTT
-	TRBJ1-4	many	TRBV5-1	CASSPGGVINEKLFF	TGCGCCAGCAGCCCCGGCGGGGTCATCAATGAAAAACTGTTTTTT
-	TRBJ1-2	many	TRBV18	CASSPEAGSYGYTF	TGTGCCAGCTCACCAGAGGCAGGGAGTTATGGCTACACCTTC
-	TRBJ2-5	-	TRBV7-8	CASSSVSSKGQETQYF	TGTGCCAGCAGCTCAGTGAGTTCTAAGGGACAAGAGACCCAGTACTTC
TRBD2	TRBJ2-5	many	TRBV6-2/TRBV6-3	CASSSTSGEETQYF	TGTGCCAGCAGTTCGACTAGCGGGGAAGAGACCCAGTACTTC
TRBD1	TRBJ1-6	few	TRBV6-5	CASNPRGTGVSPLHF	TGTGCCAGCAATCCCAGGGGGACAGGGGTCTCACCCCTCCACTTT
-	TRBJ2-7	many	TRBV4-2	CASSQDRGEPYEQYF	TGTGCCAGCAGCCAAGACAGGGGGGAACCCTACGAGCAGTACTTC
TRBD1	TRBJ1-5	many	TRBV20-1	CSAAGQWDQPQHF	TGCAGTGCCGCGGGACAGTGGGATCAGCCCCAGCATTTT
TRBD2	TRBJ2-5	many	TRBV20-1	CSARDTGTGGYQETQYF	TGCAGTGCTAGAGATACTGGGACGGGGGGATACCAAGAGACCCAGTACTTC
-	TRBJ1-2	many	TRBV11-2	CASSLGTTHGYGYTF	TGTGCCAGCAGCTTAGGAACAACTCATGGCTATGGCTACACCTTC
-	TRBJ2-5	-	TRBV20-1	CSARGALETQYF	TGCAGTGCTAGAGGGGCCTTAGAGACCCAGTACTTC
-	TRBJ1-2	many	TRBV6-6	CASSYNGGQNYGYTF	TGTGCCAGCAGTTACAATGGGGGGCAAAACTATGGCTACACCTTC
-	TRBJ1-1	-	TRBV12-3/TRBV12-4	CASTADTRYTEAFF	TGTGCCAGCACCGCGGATACGCGATATACTGAAGCTTTCTTT
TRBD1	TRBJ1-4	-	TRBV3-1	CASSRGSGGPNEKLFF	TGTGCCAGCAGCCGCGGTTCAGGGGGCCCTAATGAAAAACTGTTTTTT
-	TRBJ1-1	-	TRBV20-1	CSARDGPSVAFF	TGCAGTGCTAGAGATGGGCCGTCGGTAGCTTTCTTT
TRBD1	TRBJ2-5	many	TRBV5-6	CASSFAGGWEETQYF	TGTGCCAGCAGCTTTGCAGGGGGCTGGGAAGAGACCCAGTACTTC
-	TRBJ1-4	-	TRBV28	CASSFGGTGDEKLFF	TGTGCCAGCAGTTTTGGGGGCACGGGAGACGAAAAACTGTTTTTT
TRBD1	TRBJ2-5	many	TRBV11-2	CASSAGTVQETQYF	TGTGCCAGCAGCGCCGGGACAGTGCAAGAGACCCAGTACTTC
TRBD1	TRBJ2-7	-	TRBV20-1	CSARSGGWTGAYEQYF	TGCAGTGCTAGATCCGGCGGTTGGACAGGGGCCTACGAGCAGTACTTC
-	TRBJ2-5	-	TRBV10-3	CAIKKTDSETQYF	TGTGCCATCAAAAAGACAGATTCGGAGACCCAGTACTTC
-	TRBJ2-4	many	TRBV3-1	CASSQAGLVVAKNIQYF	TGTGCCAGCAGCCAAGCAGGGTTGGTTGTAGCCAAAAACATTCAGTACTTC
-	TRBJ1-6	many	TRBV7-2	CASSLEVSHNSPLHF	TGTGCCAGCAGCTTAGAAGTCAGCCATAATTCACCCCTCCACTTT
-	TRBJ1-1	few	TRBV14	CASSQVHGGEAFF	TGTGCCAGCAGCCAGGTCCACGGGGGCGAAGCTTTCTTT
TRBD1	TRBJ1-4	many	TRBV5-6	CASSFGTVNEKLFF	TGTGCCAGCAGCTTCGGGACAGTGAATGAAAAACTGTTTTTT
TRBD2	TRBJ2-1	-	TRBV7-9	CASSFGQGTSGENEQFF	TGTGCCAGCAGCTTTGGGCAGGGGACTAGCGGGGAGAATGAGCAGTTCTTC
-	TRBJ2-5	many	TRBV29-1	CSVEVAENWKTQYF	TGCAGCGTTGAGGTGGCGGAGAATTGGAAGACCCAGTACTTC
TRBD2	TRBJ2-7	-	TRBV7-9	CASRRSGAGTHEQYF	TGTGCCAGCAGAAGGAGCGGGGCGGGGACCCACGAGCAGTACTTC
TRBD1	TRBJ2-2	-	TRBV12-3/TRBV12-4	CASSLRGRTGELFF	TGTGCCAGCAGTTTAAGGGGGCGTACCGGGGAGCTGTTTTTT
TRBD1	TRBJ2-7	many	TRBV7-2	CASSTWDRVQNEQYF	TGTGCCAGCAGCACCTGGGACAGGGTGCAAAACGAGCAGTACTTC
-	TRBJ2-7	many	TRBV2	CASSESAGLANEQYF	TGTGCCAGCAGTGAGAGTGCGGGGTTGGCGAACGAGCAGTACTTC
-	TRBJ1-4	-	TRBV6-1	CASSTPGVGNEKLFF	TGTGCCAGCAGCACTCCGGGGGTCGGGAATGAAAAACTGTTTTTT
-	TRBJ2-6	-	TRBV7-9	CASSLGDLRGSGANVLTF	TGTGCCAGCAGCTTAGGTGACTTGAGGGGGTCTGGGGCCAACGTCCTGACTTTC
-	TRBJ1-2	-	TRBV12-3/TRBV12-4	CVSTQDRWGYTF	TGTGTCAGCACCCAGGACCGTTGGGGCTACACCTTC
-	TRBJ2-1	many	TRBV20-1	CSSTGLSNEQFF	TGCAGTTCCACGGGACTCTCCAATGAGCAGTTCTTC
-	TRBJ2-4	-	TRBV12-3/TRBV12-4	CASSLGVGGVAKNIQYF	TGTGCCAGCAGTTTAGGCGTGGGGGGAGTAGCCAAAAACATTCAGTACTTC
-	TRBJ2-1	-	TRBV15	CATSRDLVNEQCF	TGTGCCACCAGCAGAGATCTCGTTAATGAGCAGTGCTTC
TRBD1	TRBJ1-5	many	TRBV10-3	CAISPGQGAGHQPQHF	TGTGCCATCAGTCCGGGACAGGGGGCGGGCCATCAGCCCCAGCATTTT
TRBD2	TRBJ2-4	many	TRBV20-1	CSARVAGLAKNIQYF	TGCAGTGCTAGAGTAGCGGGGCTAGCCAAAAACATTCAGTACTTC
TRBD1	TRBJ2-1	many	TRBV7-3	CASSLIQGAFDEQFF	TGTGCCAGCAGCTTAATCCAGGGGGCTTTCGATGAGCAGTTCTTC
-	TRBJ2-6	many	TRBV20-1	CSARDPLSGANVLTF	TGCAGTGCTAGAGATCCCCTCTCTGGGGCCAACGTCCTGACTTTC
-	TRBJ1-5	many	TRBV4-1	CASSQEPGPSNQPQHF	TGCGCCAGCAGCCAAGAACCGGGCCCAAGCAATCAGCCCCAGCATTTT
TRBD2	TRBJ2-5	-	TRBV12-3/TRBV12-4	CASSSPPTGGGGTQYF	TGTGCCAGCAGTTCCCCTCCTACTGGCGGGGGTGGGACCCAGTACTTC
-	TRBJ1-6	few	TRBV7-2	CASSVNNSPLHF	TGTGCCAGCAGCGTAAATAATTCACCCCTCCACTTT
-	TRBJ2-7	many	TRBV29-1	CSAGTAVNEQYF	TGCAGCGCCGGGACGGCCGTGAACGAGCAGTACTTC
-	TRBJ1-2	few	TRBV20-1	CSADTNNYGHTF	TGCAGTGCTGACACCAACAACTATGGCCACACCTTC
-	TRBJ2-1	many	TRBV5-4	CASSLRTGVYNEQFF	TGTGCCAGCAGCTTGAGGACGGGGGTGTACAATGAGCAGTTCTTC